The clone carrying this TCR beta chain was recorded once. Its target is not known. Its ends do not fully match the called genes, so a read error is possible. Germline loops: CDR1 DFQATT, CDR2 SNEGSKA (reference sequence). The CDR3 is 13 residues long. Unique molecular identifiers were present in the TCR beta cDNA libraries. Input amounts of 1 to 10 million T cells were used. These gave approximately 500,000 cDNA molecules, so each molecule approximated one T cell. Each CDR3 protein gets one entry after TCRdb re-called the PCR reads with MiXCR. The sample lists over 150,000 distinct CDR3 sequences, roughly 30% occurring once. The data originate from a study of post-analysis software for immune sequencing data. On the study more broadly: Relapsing-remitting, secondary progressive and progressive-relapsing multiple sclerosis courses were included.

Study-level findings and limits: Strong co-clustering by F measure was seen for same-batch samples. Compared with controls, patients had more of 4 to 6 TRBV segments, including TRBV5-6, TRBV5-1 and TRBV20-1. Controls had significantly higher normalized Chao1 diversity than multiple sclerosis patients.

The chain links TRBV20-1 to TRBJ1-3; D is possibly TRBD1 (5 bases). The clonotype comes from a girl under 18 with multiple sclerosis. Sequencing input: blood. The CDR3 loop reads CSAEGRSENTIYF. Written as DNA, the CDR3 is TGCAGTGCGGAGGGGCGCTCTGAAAACACCATATATTTT.